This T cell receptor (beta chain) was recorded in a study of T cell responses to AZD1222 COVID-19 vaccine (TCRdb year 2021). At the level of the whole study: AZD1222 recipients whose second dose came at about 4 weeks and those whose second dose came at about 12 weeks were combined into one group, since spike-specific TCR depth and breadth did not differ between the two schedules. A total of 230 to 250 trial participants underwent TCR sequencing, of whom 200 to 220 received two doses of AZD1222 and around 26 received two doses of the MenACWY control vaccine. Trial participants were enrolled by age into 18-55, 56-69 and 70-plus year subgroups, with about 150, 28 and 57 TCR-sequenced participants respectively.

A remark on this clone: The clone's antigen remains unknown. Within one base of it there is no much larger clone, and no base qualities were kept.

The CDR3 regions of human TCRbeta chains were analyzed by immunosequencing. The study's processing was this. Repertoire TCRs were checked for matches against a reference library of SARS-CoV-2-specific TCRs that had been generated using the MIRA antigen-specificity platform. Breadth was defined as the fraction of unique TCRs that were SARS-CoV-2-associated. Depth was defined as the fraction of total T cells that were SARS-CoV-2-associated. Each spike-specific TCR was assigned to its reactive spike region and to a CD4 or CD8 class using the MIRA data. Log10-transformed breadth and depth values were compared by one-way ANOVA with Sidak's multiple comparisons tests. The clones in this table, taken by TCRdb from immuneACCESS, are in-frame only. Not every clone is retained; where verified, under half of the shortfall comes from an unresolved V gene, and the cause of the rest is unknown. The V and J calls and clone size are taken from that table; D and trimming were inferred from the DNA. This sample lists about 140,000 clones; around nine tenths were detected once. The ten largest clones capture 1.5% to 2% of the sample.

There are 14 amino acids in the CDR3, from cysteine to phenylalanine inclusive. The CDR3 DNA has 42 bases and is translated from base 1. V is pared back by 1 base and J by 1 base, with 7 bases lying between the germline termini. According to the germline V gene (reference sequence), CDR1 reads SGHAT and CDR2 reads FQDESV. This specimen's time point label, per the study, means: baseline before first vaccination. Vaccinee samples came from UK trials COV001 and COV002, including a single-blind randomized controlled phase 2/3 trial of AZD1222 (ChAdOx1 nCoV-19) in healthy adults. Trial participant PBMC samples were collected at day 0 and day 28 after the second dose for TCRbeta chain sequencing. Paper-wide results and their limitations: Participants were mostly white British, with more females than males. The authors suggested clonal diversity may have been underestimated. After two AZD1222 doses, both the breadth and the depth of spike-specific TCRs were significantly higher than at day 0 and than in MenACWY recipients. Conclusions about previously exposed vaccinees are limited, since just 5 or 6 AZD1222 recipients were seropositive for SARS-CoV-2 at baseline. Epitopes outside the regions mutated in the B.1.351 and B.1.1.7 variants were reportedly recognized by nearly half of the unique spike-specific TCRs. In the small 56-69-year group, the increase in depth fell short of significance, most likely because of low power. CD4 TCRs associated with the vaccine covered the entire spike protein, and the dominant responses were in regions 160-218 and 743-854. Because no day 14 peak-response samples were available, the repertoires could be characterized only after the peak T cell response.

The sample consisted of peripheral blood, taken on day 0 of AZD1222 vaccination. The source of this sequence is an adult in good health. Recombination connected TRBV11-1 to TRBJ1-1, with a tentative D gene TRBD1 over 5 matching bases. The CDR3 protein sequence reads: CASSLDRWNTEAFF. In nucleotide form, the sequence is TGTGCCAGCAGCTTAGACAGGTGGAACACTGAAGCTTTCTTT.